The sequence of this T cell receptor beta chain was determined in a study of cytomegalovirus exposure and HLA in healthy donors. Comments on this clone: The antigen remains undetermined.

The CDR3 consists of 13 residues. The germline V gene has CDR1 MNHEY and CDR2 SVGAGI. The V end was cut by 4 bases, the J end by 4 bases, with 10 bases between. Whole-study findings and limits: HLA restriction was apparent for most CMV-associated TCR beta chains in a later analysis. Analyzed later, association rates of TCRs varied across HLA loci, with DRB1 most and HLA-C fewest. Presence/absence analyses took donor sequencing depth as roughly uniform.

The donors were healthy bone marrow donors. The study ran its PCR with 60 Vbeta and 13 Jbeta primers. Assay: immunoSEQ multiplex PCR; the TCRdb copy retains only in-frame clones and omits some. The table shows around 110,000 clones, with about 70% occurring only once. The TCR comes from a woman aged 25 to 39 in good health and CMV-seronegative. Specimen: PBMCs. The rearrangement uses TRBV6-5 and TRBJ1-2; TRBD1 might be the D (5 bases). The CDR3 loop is CASSSTGPYGYTF. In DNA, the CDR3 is TGTGCCAGCAGTTCCACAGGACCCTATGGCTACACCTTC.